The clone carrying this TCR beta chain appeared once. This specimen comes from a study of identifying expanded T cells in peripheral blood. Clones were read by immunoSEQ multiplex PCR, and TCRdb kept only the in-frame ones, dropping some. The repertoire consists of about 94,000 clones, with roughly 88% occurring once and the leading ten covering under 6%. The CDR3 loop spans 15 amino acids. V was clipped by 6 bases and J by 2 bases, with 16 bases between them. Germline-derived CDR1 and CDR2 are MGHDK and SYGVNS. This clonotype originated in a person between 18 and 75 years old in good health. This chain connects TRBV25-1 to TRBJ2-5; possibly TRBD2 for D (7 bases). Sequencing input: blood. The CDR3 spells CASSQEGGLQETQYF. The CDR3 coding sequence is TGTGCCAGCAGCCAAGAGGGGGGACTACAAGAGACCCAGTACTTC.